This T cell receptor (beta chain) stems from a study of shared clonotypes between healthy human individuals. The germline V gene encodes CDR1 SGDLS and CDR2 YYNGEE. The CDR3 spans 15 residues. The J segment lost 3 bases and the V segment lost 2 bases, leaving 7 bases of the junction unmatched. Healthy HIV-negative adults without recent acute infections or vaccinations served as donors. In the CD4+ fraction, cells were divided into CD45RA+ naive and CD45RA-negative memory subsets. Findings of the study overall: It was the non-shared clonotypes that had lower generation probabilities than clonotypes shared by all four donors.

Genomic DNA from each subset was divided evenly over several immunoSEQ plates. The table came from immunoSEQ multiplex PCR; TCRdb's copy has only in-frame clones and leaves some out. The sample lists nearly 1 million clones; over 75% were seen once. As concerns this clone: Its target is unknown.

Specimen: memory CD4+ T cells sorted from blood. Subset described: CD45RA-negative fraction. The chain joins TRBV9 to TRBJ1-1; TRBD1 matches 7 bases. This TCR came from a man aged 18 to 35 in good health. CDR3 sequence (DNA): TGTGCCAGCAGCGTTTCGACAGGGCTCCACACTGAAGCTTTCTTT. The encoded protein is CASSVSTGLHTEAFF.